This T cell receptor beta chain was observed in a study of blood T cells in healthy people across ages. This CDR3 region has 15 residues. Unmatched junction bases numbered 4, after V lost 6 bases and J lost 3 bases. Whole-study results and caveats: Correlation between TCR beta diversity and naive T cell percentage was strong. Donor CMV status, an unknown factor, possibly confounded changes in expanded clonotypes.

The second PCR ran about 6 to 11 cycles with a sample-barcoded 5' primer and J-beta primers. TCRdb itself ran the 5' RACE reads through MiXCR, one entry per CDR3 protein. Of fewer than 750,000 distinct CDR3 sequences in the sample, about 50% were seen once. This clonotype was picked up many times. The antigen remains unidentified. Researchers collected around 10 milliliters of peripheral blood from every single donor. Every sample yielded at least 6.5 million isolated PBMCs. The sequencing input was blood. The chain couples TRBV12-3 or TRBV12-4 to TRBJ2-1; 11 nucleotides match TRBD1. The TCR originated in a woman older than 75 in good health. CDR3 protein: CASRGQGGLYNEQFF. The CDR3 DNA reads TGTGCCAGCAGGGGACAGGGGGGGCTCTACAATGAGCAGTTCTTC.